This T cell receptor beta chain is from a study of control samples from healthy donors and cancer patients. The CDR3 is 14 amino acids. V lost 7 bases, J lost 8 bases, and 14 bases stayed unmatched. From germline, CDR1 is SGHRS and CDR2 YFSETQ. This clone was recorded a few times. The method was immunoSEQ multiplex PCR; TCRdb's version includes in-frame clones alone and lacks a portion of them. The sample lists approximately 150,000 clones, 96% occurring once. The TCR was taken from a woman in her twenties or thirties in good health. Sequences were obtained from blood. This chain uses TRBV5-1 with TRBJ1-2; 7 nucleotides align to TRBD1. CDR3 nucleotides: TGCGCCAGCCGGAGAGGGGGCGACACCGAAGGCTACACCTTC. It is translated as CASRRGGDTEGYTF.